The sequence of this T cell receptor (beta chain) was determined in a study of shared clonotypes between healthy human individuals. Only in-frame clones appear in the TCRdb table, and some are missing; sequencing was by immunoSEQ multiplex PCR. The sample lists about 2.2 million clones, roughly 91% occurring once. V gave up 3 bases and J gave up 7 bases, with 18 bases separating them. This CDR3 region has 16 residues. Germline CDR1 and CDR2: WNHNN and SYGVQD (reference sequence). This clone was observed a single time. Its specificity is unknown. CD8 cells classed as naive were CD45RO-negative and positively selected for CCR7, excluding terminally differentiated effector memory CD45RA+ cells. Study-level points and caveats: Across subsets, estimated richness was generally greater for naive than for memory populations.

The sample was naive CD8+ T cells from PBMCs. The rearrangement joins TRBV10-1 to TRBJ2-2; perhaps TRBD1 as D (7 bases). The source is a man aged 18 to 35 in good health. Some clones in this sample may be carry-over from other donors' samples. The chain's CDR3 is CASSDDREVGIGELFF. The CDR3 nucleotides are TGCGCCAGCAGTGATGACAGGGAGGTGGGCATCGGGGAGCTGTTTTTT.